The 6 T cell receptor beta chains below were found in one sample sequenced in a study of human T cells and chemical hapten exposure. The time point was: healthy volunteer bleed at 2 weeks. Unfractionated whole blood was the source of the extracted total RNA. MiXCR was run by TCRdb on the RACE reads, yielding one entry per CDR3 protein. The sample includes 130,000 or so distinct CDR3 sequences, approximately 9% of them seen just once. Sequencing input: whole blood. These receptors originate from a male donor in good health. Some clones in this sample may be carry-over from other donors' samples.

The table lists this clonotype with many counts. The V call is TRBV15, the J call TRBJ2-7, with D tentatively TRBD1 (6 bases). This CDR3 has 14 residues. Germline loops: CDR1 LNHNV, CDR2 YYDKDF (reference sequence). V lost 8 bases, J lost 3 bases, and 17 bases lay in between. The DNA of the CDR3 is TGTGCCACCGCCATGGCAGGGGCATTCTACGAGCAGTACTTC. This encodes CATAMAGAFYEQYF.

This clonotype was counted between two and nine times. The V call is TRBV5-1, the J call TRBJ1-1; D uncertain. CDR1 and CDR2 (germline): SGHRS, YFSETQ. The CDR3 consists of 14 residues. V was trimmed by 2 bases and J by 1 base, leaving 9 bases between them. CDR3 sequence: CASSFGGGNTEAFF. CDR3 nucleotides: TGCGCCAGCAGCTTCGGCGGAGGGAACACTGAAGCTTTCTTT. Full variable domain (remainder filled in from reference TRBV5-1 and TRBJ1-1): KAGVTQTPRYLIKTRGQQVTLSCSPISGHRSVSWYQQTPGQGLQFLFEYFSETQRNKGNFPGRFSGRQFSNSRSEMNVSTLELGDSALYLCASSFGGGNTEAFFGQGTRLTVV.

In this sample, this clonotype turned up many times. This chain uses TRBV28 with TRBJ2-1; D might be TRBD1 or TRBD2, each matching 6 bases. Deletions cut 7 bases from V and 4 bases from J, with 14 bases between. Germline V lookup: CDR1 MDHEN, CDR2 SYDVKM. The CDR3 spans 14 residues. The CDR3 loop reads CASKDGGHYNEQFF. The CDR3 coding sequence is TGTGCCAGCAAAGACGGGGGCCATTACAATGAGCAGTTCTTC.

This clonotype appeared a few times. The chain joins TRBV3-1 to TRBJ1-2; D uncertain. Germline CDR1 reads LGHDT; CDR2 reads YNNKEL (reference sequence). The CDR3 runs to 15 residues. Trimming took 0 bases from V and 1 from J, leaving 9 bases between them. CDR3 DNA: TGTGCCAGCAGCCAAGACCGGACGGTTAACTATGGCTACACCTTC. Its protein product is CASSQDRTVNYGYTF.

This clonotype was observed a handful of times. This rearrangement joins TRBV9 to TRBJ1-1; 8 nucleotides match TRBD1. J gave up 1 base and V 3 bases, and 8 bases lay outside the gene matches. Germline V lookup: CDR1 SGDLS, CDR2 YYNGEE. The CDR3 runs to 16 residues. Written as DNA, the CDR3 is TGTGCCAGCAGCGCAGTAACAGGGGGAGGGAACACTGAAGCTTTCTTT. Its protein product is CASSAVTGGGNTEAFF.

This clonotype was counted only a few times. Here the CDR3 DNA reads TGCGCCAGCAGCCTAGGACTAGCGGGAGAATTCGCCGGGGAGCTGTTTTTT. Translating it yields CASSLGLAGEFAGELFF. The chain is built from TRBV5-1 and TRBJ2-2; 13 bases align to TRBD2. Trimming at V came to 4 bases and at J to 6 bases, leaving 9 bases not matched to a gene. The CDR3 totals 17 residues. Germline-derived CDR1 and CDR2 are SGHRS and YFSETQ.